Below, 24 T cell receptor beta chains from the same sample are listed, as sequenced in a study of shared clonotypes between healthy human individuals. The table came from immunoSEQ multiplex PCR; TCRdb's copy has only in-frame clones and leaves some out. The sample records fewer than 400,000 clones, 74% being singletons. The sequencing sample was made of memory CD4+ T cells sorted from blood. Regarding subset: CD45RA-negative fraction. The receptors originated from a man aged 25 to 40 in good health.

This chain links TRBV5-1 with TRBJ2-4, with D tentatively TRBD1 (6 bases). The CDR3 extends over 19 amino acids. Germline CDR1 reads SGHRS; CDR2 reads YFSETQ. Deletions cut 7 bases from V and 0 bases from J, with 26 bases between. The CDR3 loop reads CASSPFGQSPLGAKNIQYF. In nucleotides, the CDR3 is TGCGCCAGCTCACCTTTCGGACAGAGCCCCCTAGGAGCCAAAAACATTCAGTACTTC.

The genes are TRBV5-4 and TRBJ2-1; 7 nucleotides match TRBD1. Germline-derived CDR1 and CDR2 are SGHNT and YYREEE (reference sequence). This CDR3 is 17 amino acids long. V trimming: 3 bases; J trimming: 0 bases; junction bases outside the gene matches: 9. The CDR3 nucleotides read TGTGCCAGCAGCTCTAGACGGACAGGTAGCTCCTACAATGAGCAGTTCTTC. Its protein product is CASSSRRTGSSYNEQFF.

CDR3 protein: CSAQFNTEAFF. The CDR3 bases are TGCAGTGCCCAGTTCAACACTGAAGCTTTCTTT. The chain is built from TRBV20-1 and TRBJ1-1; D not resolved. V was trimmed by 6 bases and J by 2 bases, leaving 7 bases between them. There are 11 residues in the CDR3. Per germline, CDR1 DFQATT and CDR2 SNEGSKA (reference sequence).

This clone has just one count. The genes are TRBV5-1 and TRBJ2-3; no definite D call. The V gene's germline CDR1 is SGHRS and CDR2 YFSETQ. The V and J ends lost 4 bases and 5 bases respectively, with 14 bases between them. The CDR3 consists of 14 residues. The CDR3 loop is CASSVLTARDTQYF. The CDR3, as DNA: TGCGCCAGCAGCGTGCTAACAGCGAGAGATACGCAGTATTTT. Complete variable domain (other parts from reference TRBV5-1 and TRBJ2-3): KAGVTQTPRYLIKTRGQQVTLSCSPISGHRSVSWYQQTPGQGLQFLFEYFSETQRNKGNFPGRFSGRQFSNSRSEMNVSTLELGDSALYLCASSVLTARDTQYFGPGTRLTVL.

The rearrangement joins TRBV5-4 to TRBJ1-1, with a possible D match to TRBD1 (5 bases). Germline V lookup: CDR1 SGHNT, CDR2 YYREEE (reference sequence). The CDR3 is 13 residues long. The V and J ends lost 0 bases and 8 bases respectively, with 11 bases between them. The CDR3 DNA sequence: TGTGCCAGCAGCTTGGGGGGGACCGTCGAAGCTTTCTTT. Its translation is CASSLGGTVEAFF.

This clone was counted between two and nine times. The V gene is TRBV19, the J gene TRBJ1-1, with TRBD1 identical over 8 bases. The CDR3 is 11 amino acids. Germline values: CDR1 LNHDA, CDR2 SQIVND (reference sequence). The CDR3 here is CATGDRREAFF. DNA of the CDR3: TGTGCTACAGGGGACAGGAGAGAAGCTTTCTTT.

This clone was seen only a few times. This sequence joins TRBV27 and TRBJ1-2; perhaps TRBD1 as D (6 bases). Germline V gene sequence: CDR1 MNHEY, CDR2 SMNVEV (reference sequence). The V end was cut by 2 bases, the J end by 0 bases, with 10 bases between. CDR3 length: 15 residues. DNA for the CDR3: TGTGCCAGCAGTTTAAGGGGACAAACTAACTATGGCTACACCTTC. Residues: CASSLRGQTNYGYTF.

V and J are TRBV19 and TRBJ2-1; perhaps D is TRBD1 or TRBD2 (5 bases each). V dropped 10 bases and J dropped 7 bases, with 20 bases sitting between them. Germline V CDR1 and CDR2: LNHDA, SQIVND (reference sequence). This CDR3 comprises 14 residues. This CDR3 reads CATLDRGARNEQFF. Written as DNA, the CDR3 is TGTGCCACCCTCGACCGAGGGGCGAGGAATGAGCAGTTCTTC.

Points on this clone: The germline gene is not matched at one end of the junction; a read error may be the cause. CDR3 coding DNA: TGTGCCAGCAGTCTATCGCCGGGACCCCCCCATGAAAAACTGTTTTTT. Protein: CASSLSPGPPHEKLFF. V gene TRBV27 combines with J gene TRBJ1-4, with a possible D match to TRBD1 (5 bases). The CDR3 spans 16 residues. Per germline, CDR1 MNHEY and CDR2 SMNVEV (reference sequence). Complete variable domain (other parts from reference TRBV27 and TRBJ1-4): EAQVTQNPRYLITVTGKKLTVTCSQNMNHEYMSWYRQDPGLGLRQIYYSMNVEVTDKGDVPEGYKVSRKEKRNFPLILESPSPNQTSLYFCASSLSPGPPHEKLFFGSGTQLSVL.

The sample holds a few counts of this clone. The chain has TRBV7-8 and TRBJ1-5, with D uncertain. The CDR3 is 16 amino acids. V was clipped by 4 bases and J by 3 bases, with 16 bases between them. Per germline, CDR1 SGHVS and CDR2 FQNEAQ. The CDR3 DNA follows: TGTGCCAGCAGCTCCCAACGACACGTTTCCAATCAGCCCCAGCATTTT. This encodes CASSSQRHVSNQPQHF.

The chain is built from TRBV28 and TRBJ2-7; D is uncertain. The germline V gene has CDR1 MDHEN and CDR2 SYDVKM. V was trimmed by 2 bases and J by 2 bases, leaving 4 bases between them. The CDR3 is made up of 12 amino acids. In DNA, the CDR3 is TGTGCCAGCAGTTTAAGTACCTACGAGCAGTACTTC. Its protein product is CASSLSTYEQYF.

This rearrangement joins TRBV10-2 to TRBJ2-3; D perhaps matches TRBD2 (5 bases). Germline assignment: CDR1 WSHSY and CDR2 SAAADI. V lost 9 bases and J 0 bases, leaving 16 bases between the germline ends. The CDR3 spans 15 residues. Here the CDR3 reads CAREPNGISTDTQYF. The DNA of the CDR3 is TGCGCCAGAGAACCGAACGGGATTAGCACAGATACGCAGTATTTT.

V usage is TRBV4-3 and J usage is TRBJ2-2; possibly TRBD2 for D (5 bases). Trimming took 2 bases from V and 6 from J, leaving 19 bases between them. CDR1 is LGHNA, CDR2 YSLEER, per germline. The CDR3 runs 17 residues. The CDR3 DNA follows: TGCGCCAGCAGCCAATACTTCAGCGGAACCCTCTCCGGGGAGCTGTTTTTT. It codes for CASSQYFSGTLSGELFF.

This chain uses TRBV6-6 with TRBJ2-5, with D perhaps matching TRBD1 (7 bases). The germline gives CDR1 MNHNY, CDR2 SVGAGI (reference sequence). V was shortened by 4 bases and J by 3 bases, with 15 bases between the two germline ends. This CDR3 has 15 amino acids. The CDR3 is CASSLAGTEKETQYF. The CDR3 DNA reads TGTGCCAGCAGTTTGGCGGGGACAGAAAAAGAGACCCAGTACTTC.

The gene calls are TRBV19 and TRBJ1-1, with TRBD1 as a possible D gene (6 bases). The CDR3 is 13 amino acids. Trimming left V 3 bases short and J 10 bases short, with 15 bases between. Germline V gene lookup returns CDR1 LNHDA and CDR2 SQIVND (reference sequence). CDR3 nucleotides: TGTGCCAGTAGTATCGAGGGGGAGAAAACAGCTTTCTTT. This encodes CASSIEGEKTAFF.

This clone was seen a handful of times. This sequence joins TRBV6-5 and TRBJ1-1; D ambiguous. Deletions cut 6 bases from V and 10 bases from J, with 12 bases between. This CDR3 comprises 11 residues. The V gene's germline CDR1 is MNHEY and CDR2 SVGAGI. The CDR3 reads CASRSNGLAFF. The CDR3 DNA is TGTGCCAGCAGATCAAATGGATTAGCTTTCTTT.

In the case of this clone: Other DNA sequences in the same sample also yield this CDR3. The chain uses TRBV5-5 and TRBJ2-5; possibly TRBD1 for D (5 bases). Trimming removed 2 bases at V and 3 bases at J, with 8 bases between. Per the germline V gene, CDR1 is SGHKS and CDR2 is YYEKEE (reference sequence). The CDR3 covers 13 residues. The CDR3 DNA sequence: TGTGCCAGCAGCTTAGCCAGGGAAGAGACCCAGTACTTC. Amino acids: CASSLAREETQYF. Based on the CDR3 plus reference TRBV5-5 and TRBJ2-5, the full variable domain is DAGVTQSPTHLIKTRGQQVTLRCSPISGHKSVSWYQQVLGQGPQFIFQYYEKEERGRGNFPDRFSARQFPNYSSELNVNALLLGDSALYLCASSLAREETQYFGPGTRLLVL.

This clone came up once. The chain carries TRBV6-6 and TRBJ2-1, with D hard to call. Germline values: CDR1 MNHNY, CDR2 SVGAGI (reference sequence). There are 13 residues in the CDR3. Trimming pared 5 bases from V and 7 bases from J, leaving 12 bases between. CDR3 bases: TGTGCCAGCAGTCCAGCTTTTTCGAATGAGCAGTTCTTC. Translation: CASSPAFSNEQFF.

This clone has a handful of counts. The chain couples TRBV19 to TRBJ2-5; possible D gene TRBD2, 6 bases. Germline assignment: CDR1 LNHDA and CDR2 SQIVND (reference sequence). The V gene lost 5 bases and the J gene lost 5 bases, with 21 bases spanning the gap. The CDR3 length is 16 residues. The CDR3 protein is CASSPRERALGETQYF. CDR3 bases: TGTGCCAGTAGTCCGAGAGAGCGGGCACTTGGGGAGACCCAGTACTTC.

The V and J genes are TRBV19 and TRBJ2-4; 7 positions match TRBD1. CDR1 and CDR2 from the germline V gene are LNHDA and SQIVND (reference sequence). The trim removed 9 bases at V and 0 bases at J, leaving 14 bases unmatched. The CDR3 has 17 amino acids. CDR3 nucleotide sequence: TGTGCCAGGAGACAGGGATTGGTATACGAAGCCAAAAACATTCAGTACTTC. Its protein product is CARRQGLVYEAKNIQYF.

On this clone itself: Sequence at one end of the junction differs from germline and may be a read error. The chain uses TRBV11-2 and TRBJ2-1; 11 nucleotides align to TRBD2. Germline assignment: CDR1 SGHAT and CDR2 FQNNGV. This CDR3 has 15 residues. The CDR3 spells CASTLAGGKYNEQFF. CDR3 sequence (DNA): TGTGCCAGCACCTTAGCGGGAGGGAAATACAATGAGCAGTTCTTC.

As for this clone: With a far larger clone one base away, a read error is the likely cause. Other DNA sequences from this sample encode an identical CDR3 as well. The chain uses TRBV11-2 and TRBJ2-3, with D possibly TRBD2 on 5 matching bases. CDR1 SGHAT and CDR2 FQNNGV come from the germline V gene. This CDR3 is 16 amino acids long. V was pared by 3 bases and J by 1 base, with 14 bases between. The CDR3 DNA reads as TGTGCCAGCAGCTTGGGAGACTGGCTCCGCACAGATACGCAGTATTTT. This encodes CASSLGDWLRTDTQYF.

This clone was observed a few times. The rearrangement uses TRBV14 and TRBJ1-3, with unresolved D. V was pared by 5 bases and J by 0 bases, with 20 bases between. CDR1 and CDR2 (germline): SGHDN, FVKESK. This CDR3 region has 18 residues. CDR3 residues: CASSGSSVTTFSGNTIYF. CDR3 nucleotide sequence: TGTGCCAGCAGCGGAAGCTCTGTCACAACCTTCTCTGGAAACACCATATATTTT.

This clone appeared many times. The chain is built from TRBV7-2 and TRBJ2-3; possible D gene TRBD2, 5 bases. Trimming removed 4 bases at V and 3 bases at J, with 8 bases between. CDR1 and CDR2 (germline): SGHTA, FQGNSA. The CDR3 is made up of 13 amino acids. CDR3 region: CASSWTWTDTQYF. In nucleotides, the CDR3 is TGTGCCAGCAGCTGGACTTGGACAGATACGCAGTATTTT.